Listed below are T cell receptor beta chains from one sample, sequenced in a study of T cells in Graves' hyperthyroidism and ophthalmopathy. In TCRdb, the multiplex PCR reads were re-called with MiXCR into one record per CDR3 protein. The sample consists of fewer than 850,000 distinct CDR3 sequences, about 18% of them appearing once. Sequencing was done on a sample of blood. All receptors derive from a man in his fifties with Graves' hyperthyroidism. CDR3s include the opening cysteine and the closing phenylalanine or tryptophan. D genes are given only for firm matches. Some rows mark clone size as missing; the rest say once, few, many or name a class of expanded clone.

J,D,V,size,CDR3,DNA
TRBJ2-1,TRBD2,TRBV11-3,many,CASSSGGSSYNEQFF,TGTGCCAGCTCTTCAGGCGGGAGCTCCTACAATGAGCAGTTCTTC
TRBJ2-2,.,TRBV6-1,many,CASKFLSNTGELFF,TGTGCCAGCAAGTTCCTCAGCAACACCGGGGAGCTGTTTTTT
TRBJ1-2,.,TRBV6-1,many,CASSTTRFSYYGYTF,TGTGCCAGCAGTACGACGCGGTTCAGTTACTATGGCTACACCTTC
TRBJ2-6,TRBD1,TRBV12-3/TRBV12-4,many,CASSFRTGDTGANVLTF,TGTGCCAGCAGTTTCCGGACAGGGGATACTGGGGCCAACGTCCTGACTTTC
TRBJ1-1,.,TRBV2,many,CASWLDVDAEAFF,TGTGCCAGCTGGCTGGACGTAGACGCTGAAGCTTTCTTT
TRBJ1-1,.,TRBV2,many,CASSLDGTNTEAFF,TGTGCCAGCAGCTTGGATGGAACGAACACTGAAGCTTTCTTT
TRBJ2-5,TRBD2,TRBV28,many,CASRGGGGAQETQYF,TGTGCCAGCAGGGGCGGGGGGGGTGCCCAAGAGACCCAGTACTTC
TRBJ2-5,.,TRBV2,many,CASSENVGQETQYF,TGTGCCAGCAGTGAAAATGTGGGGCAAGAGACCCAGTACTTC
TRBJ2-1,TRBD2,TRBV25-1,.,CASSAGLAGFYNEQFF,TGTGCCAGCAGTGCGGGACTAGCGGGATTCTACAATGAGCAGTTCTTC
TRBJ2-2,.,TRBV5-6,.,CASSNQGFTGELFF,TGTGCCAGCAGTAATCAGGGGTTCACCGGGGAGCTGTTTTTT
TRBJ2-1,.,TRBV10-2,.,CASSDELYNEQFF,TGCGCCAGCAGCGATGAGCTATACAATGAGCAGTTCTTC
TRBJ2-7,TRBD1,TRBV7-2,many,CASSLRWTGGYEQYF,TGTGCCAGCAGCTTACGGTGGACAGGGGGCTACGAGCAGTACTTC
TRBJ2-7,.,TRBV11-3,.,CASSLAVGRGPSYEQYF,TGTGCCAGCAGCCTGGCGGTTGGACGGGGGCCCTCCTACGAGCAGTACTTC
TRBJ1-4,.,TRBV6-6,few,CASSYSADGEKLFF,TGTGCCAGCAGTTACTCAGCAGACGGGGAAAAACTGTTTTTT
TRBJ1-1,.,TRBV28,many,CASRVTGMNTEAFF,TGTGCCAGCAGGGTAACCGGGATGAACACTGAAGCTTTCTTT
TRBJ2-1,.,TRBV9,few,CASSVDQGSYNEQFF,TGTGCCAGCAGCGTAGATCAGGGTTCTTACAATGAGCAGTTCTTC
TRBJ2-3,.,TRBV6-1,many,CASRPTRTDTQYF,TGTGCCAGCAGGCCAACTCGCACAGATACGCAGTATTTT
TRBJ2-3,.,TRBV11-2,.,CASSQGWLQGGATDTQYF,TGCGCCAGCAGCCAAGGGTGGTTGCAGGGCGGAGCTACAGATACGCAGTATTTT
TRBJ2-7,TRBD2,TRBV28,many,CATTARLAGGDEQYF,TGTGCCACAACCGCCCGCCTAGCGGGAGGCGACGAGCAGTACTTC
TRBJ2-7,.,TRBV13,.,CASSLGGVVEQYF,TGTGCCAGCAGCTTAGGTGGGGTAGTCGAGCAGTACTTC
TRBJ2-2,.,TRBV19,few,CASRTDGSTGELFF,TGTGCCAGTAGAACAGACGGTTCCACCGGGGAGCTGTTTTTT
TRBJ2-7,.,TRBV6-2/TRBV6-3,few,CASSSGSLEQYF,TGTGCCAGCAGTTCTGGCAGCTTGGAGCAGTACTTC